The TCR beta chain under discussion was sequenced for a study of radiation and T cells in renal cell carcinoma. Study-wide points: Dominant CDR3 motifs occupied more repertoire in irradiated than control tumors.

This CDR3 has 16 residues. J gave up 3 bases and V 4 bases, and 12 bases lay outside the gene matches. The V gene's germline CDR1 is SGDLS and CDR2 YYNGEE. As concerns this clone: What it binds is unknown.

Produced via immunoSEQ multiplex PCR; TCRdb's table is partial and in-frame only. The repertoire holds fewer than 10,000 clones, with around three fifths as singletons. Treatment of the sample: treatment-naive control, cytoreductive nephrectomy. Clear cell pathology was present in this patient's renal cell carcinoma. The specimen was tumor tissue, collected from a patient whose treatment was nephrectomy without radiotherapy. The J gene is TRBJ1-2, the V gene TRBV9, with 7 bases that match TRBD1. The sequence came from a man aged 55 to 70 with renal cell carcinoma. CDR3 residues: CASSINSQGGHYGYTF. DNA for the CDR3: TGTGCCAGCAGCATCAACTCGCAGGGGGGCCACTATGGCTACACCTTC.